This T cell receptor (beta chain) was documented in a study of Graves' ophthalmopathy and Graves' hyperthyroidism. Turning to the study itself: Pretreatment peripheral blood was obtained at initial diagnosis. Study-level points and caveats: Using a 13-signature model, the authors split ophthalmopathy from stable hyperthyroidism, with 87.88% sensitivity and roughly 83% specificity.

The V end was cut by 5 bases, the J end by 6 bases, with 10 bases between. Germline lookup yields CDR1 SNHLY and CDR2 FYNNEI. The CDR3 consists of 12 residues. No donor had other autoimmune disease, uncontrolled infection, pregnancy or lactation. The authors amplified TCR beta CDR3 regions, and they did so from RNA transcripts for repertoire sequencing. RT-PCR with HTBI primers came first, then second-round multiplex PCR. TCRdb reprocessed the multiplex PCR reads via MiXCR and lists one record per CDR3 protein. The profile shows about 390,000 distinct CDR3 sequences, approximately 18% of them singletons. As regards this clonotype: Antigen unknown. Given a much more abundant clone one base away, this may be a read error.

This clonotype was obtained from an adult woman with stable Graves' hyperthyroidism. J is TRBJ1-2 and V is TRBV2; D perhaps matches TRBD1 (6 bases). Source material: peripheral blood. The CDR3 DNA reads TGTGCCAGCAGTCGGGGGCGCGATGGCTACACCTTC. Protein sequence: CASSRGRDGYTF.